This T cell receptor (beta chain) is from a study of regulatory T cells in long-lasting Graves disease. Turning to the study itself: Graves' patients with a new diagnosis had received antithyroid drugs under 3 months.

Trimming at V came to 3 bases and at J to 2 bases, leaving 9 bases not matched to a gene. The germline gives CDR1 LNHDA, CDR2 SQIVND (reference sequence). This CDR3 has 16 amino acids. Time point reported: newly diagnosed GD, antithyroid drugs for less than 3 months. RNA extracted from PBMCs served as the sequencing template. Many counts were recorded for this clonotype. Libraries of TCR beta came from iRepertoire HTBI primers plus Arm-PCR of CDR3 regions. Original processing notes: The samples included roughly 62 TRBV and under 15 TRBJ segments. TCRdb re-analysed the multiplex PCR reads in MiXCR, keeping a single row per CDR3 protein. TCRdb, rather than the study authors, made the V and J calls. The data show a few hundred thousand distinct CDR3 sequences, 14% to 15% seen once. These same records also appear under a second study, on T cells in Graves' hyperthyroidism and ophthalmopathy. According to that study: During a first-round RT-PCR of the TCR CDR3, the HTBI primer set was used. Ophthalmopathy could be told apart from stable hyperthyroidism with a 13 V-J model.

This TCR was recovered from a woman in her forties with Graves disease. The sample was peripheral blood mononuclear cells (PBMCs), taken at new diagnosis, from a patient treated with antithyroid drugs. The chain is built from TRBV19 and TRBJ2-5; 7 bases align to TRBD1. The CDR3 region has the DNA TGTGCCAGTAGTATCCAGCCCAGGGGGACACAAGAGACCCAGTACTTC. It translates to CASSIQPRGTQETQYF.